The rows below give T cell receptor beta chains drawn from one sample of a study of shared clonotypes between healthy human individuals. The assay was immunoSEQ multiplex PCR, and TCRdb's table has in-frame clones only and misses some. The data contain fewer than 3 million clones, 85% to 95% of them seen just once; the ten biggest clones take up 0.37%. Sequenced: naive CD4+ T cells from PBMCs. The receptors were sampled from a man aged 18 to 29 in good health. Some clones in this sample may be carry-over from other donors' samples. Each CDR3 is given with its conserved first and last residue. The order of the fields is V gene, CDR3 length, D gene, J gene, CDR3 DNA, CDR3 protein. D genes are given only for firm matches.

>TRBV2|14|NA|TRBJ1-2
TGTGCCAGCAGTGTAAACAGCATGAACTATGGCTACACCTTC
CASSVNSMNYGYTF
>TRBV25-1|15|TRBD1|TRBJ1-2
TGTGCCAGCAGCCAGACAGGGGGCCCTGGCTATGGCTACACCTTC
CASSQTGGPGYGYTF
>TRBV2|17|TRBD1|TRBJ1-5
TGTGCCAGCAGGAAGGAAATGGGACAGGTGAAGAATCAGCCCCAGCATTTT
CASRKEMGQVKNQPQHF
>TRBV2|14|NA|TRBJ1-2
TGTGCCAACGGAAGCCGGGCCACCTCCCAGGGCTACACCTTC
CANGSRATSQGYTF
>TRBV5-1|13|NA|TRBJ2-4
TGCGCCAGCAGCTTGGTCGGGGAAAACATTCAGTACTTC
CASSLVGENIQYF
>TRBV9|15|TRBD2|TRBJ2-7
TGTGCCAGCAACTCCGGGACTAGCGGATCCTACGAGCAGTACTTC
CASNSGTSGSYEQYF
>TRBV10-3|12|NA|TRBJ1-1
TGTGCCATCAGGGGAGTTCTAGCGGTAGCTTTCTTT
CAIRGVLAVAFF
>TRBV5-1|15|NA|TRBJ1-1
TGCGCCAGCCGCCCCCAGGGGCTGTCGAACACTGAAGCTTTCTTT
CASRPQGLSNTEAFF
>TRBV30|16|TRBD1|TRBJ1-4
TGTGCCTGGAGTGTGGGTACGGGACAGCAAAATGAAAAACTGTTTTTT
CAWSVGTGQQNEKLFF
>TRBV4-1|13|NA|TRBJ2-2
TGCGCCAGCAGCCAAGAAGGCAGCGGGGAGCTGTTTTTT
CASSQEGSGELFF
>TRBV7-9|16|TRBD2|TRBJ2-3
TGTGCCAGCAGCTTCCGTCCTAGCGGGAGCACAGATACGCAGTATTTT
CASSFRPSGSTDTQYF
>TRBV6-1|14|NA|TRBJ2-5
TGTGCCAGCAGTGCCCAGGGTAGGCAAGAGACCCAGTACTTC
CASSAQGRQETQYF